Following are 22 T cell receptor beta chains from one sample sequenced in a study of cytomegalovirus exposure and HLA in healthy donors. PCR primers comprised 60 Vbeta and 13 Jbeta primers. Some clones are missing from TCRdb's copy, which holds only in-frame ones; the method was immunoSEQ multiplex PCR. The sample lists under 150,000 clones, under 80% occurring once. The sample taken for sequencing was PBMCs. These receptors were taken from a woman aged 40 to 55 in good health and CMV-seropositive.

The CDR3 loop is CASSLVEGAIYGYTF. The DNA for the CDR3 is TGTGCCAGCAGCTTAGTGGAGGGGGCGATCTATGGCTACACCTTC. The genes are TRBV7-2 and TRBJ1-2; the match to TRBD1 covers 7 bases. CDR1 is SGHTA and CDR2 is FQGNSA in the germline V gene. The CDR3 totals 15 residues. With V trimmed by 1 base and J by 4 bases, 6 bases remained unmatched.

The chain uses TRBV7-9 and TRBJ1-4, with 7 bases identical to TRBD1. The CDR3 runs to 14 residues. V shed 4 bases, J shed 4 bases, and the junction held 3 bases outside the gene matches. Germline loops: CDR1 SEHNR, CDR2 FQNEAQ (reference sequence). CDR3 region: CASSSGTVNEKLFF. The CDR3, as DNA: TGTGCCAGCAGCTCCGGGACAGTTAATGAAAAACTGTTTTTT.

In the case of this clone: An end of the junction differs from the germline gene, which may be a read error. The J gene is TRBJ1-2, the V gene TRBV7-9, with 7 bases lining up with TRBD1. There are 13 residues in the CDR3. CDR1 and CDR2 from the germline V gene are SEHNR and FQNEAQ (reference sequence). CDR3 coding DNA: TGTTCCAGCAGCTTCCGGGACAGCTATGGCTACACCTTC. As protein: CSSSFRDSYGYTF.

This sequence joins TRBV10-3 and TRBJ2-2; 10 nucleotides match TRBD1. The V and J ends lost 4 bases and 4 bases, in that order; junction bases with no gene match: 0. The CDR3 length is 14 residues. Germline lookup yields CDR1 ENHRY and CDR2 SYGVKD. The CDR3 DNA follows: TGTGCCATCAGTGGGACAGGGGGCACCGGGGAGCTGTTTTTT. The encoded protein is CAISGTGGTGELFF.

V gene TRBV7-3 combines with J gene TRBJ1-6; D possibly corresponds to TRBD1 (5 bases). Germline V gene sequence: CDR1 SGHTA, CDR2 FQGTGA. V was trimmed by 2 bases and J by 7 bases, leaving 9 bases between them. This CDR3 region has 14 residues. The CDR3 spells CASSLGGVNSPLHF. CDR3 bases: TGTGCCAGCAGCTTAGGGGGGGTGAATTCACCCCTCCACTTT.

The chain recombines TRBV7-2 with TRBJ2-1; no clear D gene. The V and J ends lost 1 base and 0 bases respectively, with 7 bases between them. Germline CDR1 and CDR2: SGHTA and FQGNSA. This CDR3 comprises 15 residues. CDR3 DNA sequence: TGTGCCAGCAGCTTAGGGAGTAACTCCTACAATGAGCAGTTCTTC. It is translated as CASSLGSNSYNEQFF.

Of note for this clone: The final CDR3 position lacks the conserved phenylalanine or tryptophan, pointing to a likely read error. Because the CDR3's place on the DNA is in doubt, the DNA is left out and the CDR3 is given as listed by TCRdb. V and J are TRBV6-1 and TRBJ1-1; the table's TRBD1 call for D was not verified on the DNA. Germline V CDR1 and CDR2: MNHNS, SASEGT. Ends included, the CDR3 has 13 residues. CDR3 residues: CATVRRQVSTSGI.

The rearrangement joins TRBV7-3 to TRBJ2-1; 8 bases align to TRBD2. CDR1 SGHTA and CDR2 FQGTGA come from the germline V gene. Losses at the gene ends were 3 bases for V and 6 bases for J; bases not matched to a gene: 10. The CDR3 is made up of 16 amino acids. The DNA of the CDR3 is TGTGCCAGCAGCTTGGGCCTACCGGGAGGGCCCAATGAGCAGTTCTTC. Protein: CASSLGLPGGPNEQFF.

The rearrangement joins TRBV7-9 to TRBJ1-1; TRBD1 is a possible D gene (6 bases). The V end lost 5 bases, the J end lost 8 bases, and 21 bases lay between the germline ends. This CDR3 contains 15 residues. Germline CDR1 SEHNR, CDR2 FQNEAQ (reference sequence). The CDR3 here is CASSRTAETKPEAFF. CDR3 sequence (DNA): TGTGCCAGCAGCCGGACAGCCGAAACCAAACCCGAAGCTTTCTTT.

The chain employs TRBV29-1 and TRBJ1-2, with D possibly being TRBD1 (5 bases). The CDR3 totals 12 residues. Between the trimmed V and J ends, which lost 4 bases and 2 bases, there was a span of 8 bases. Germline loops: CDR1 SQVTM, CDR2 ANQGSEA. The DNA for the CDR3 is TGCAGCGTTGGGGGCAGAAACTATGGCTACACCTTC. It encodes CSVGGRNYGYTF.

The table lists this clone with a count of one. The chain combines TRBV7-2 with TRBJ2-1; 12 nucleotides align to TRBD2. The junction had 5 bases not matched to a gene; V was cut back by 4 bases and J by 7 bases. Germline CDR1 and CDR2: SGHTA and FQGNSA. The CDR3 has 15 amino acids. CDR3 DNA: TGTGCCAGCAGCTCGACTAGCGGGAGATTTAATGAGCAGTTCTTC. It translates to CASSSTSGRFNEQFF.

This clone has more than one count but fewer than ten. The rearrangement joins TRBV9 to TRBJ2-1, with D maybe TRBD2 (5 bases). In germline, CDR1 is SGDLS, CDR2 YYNGEE. Deletions cut 9 bases from V and 5 bases from J, with 15 bases between. The CDR3 spans 13 residues. The chain's CDR3 is CATSGNPDNEQFF. CDR3 coding DNA: TGTGCCACCTCCGGGAACCCGGACAATGAGCAGTTCTTC.

The CDR3 reads CASSPAFPLGTKEQETQYF. For the CDR3, the DNA is TGCGCCAGCAGCCCCGCCTTTCCCCTCGGGACAAAGGAACAAGAGACCCAGTACTTC. This chain links TRBV4-1 with TRBJ2-5; tentatively, D is TRBD1 (6 bases). This CDR3 is 19 amino acids long. Per germline, CDR1 MGHRA and CDR2 YSYEKL. V was shortened by 4 bases and J by 2 bases, with 26 bases between the two germline ends.

The table lists this clone with a few counts. The chain combines TRBV5-5 with TRBJ2-7, with D uncertain. The germline V and J ends were trimmed by 2 bases and 3 bases, with 18 bases remaining between them. The CDR3 is 16 residues long. In germline, CDR1 is SGHKS, CDR2 YYEKEE (reference sequence). The CDR3 nucleotides read TGTGCCAGCAGCTTTCGGATGCAGGCCGAACTCTACGAGCAGTACTTC. Translation: CASSFRMQAELYEQYF.

The chain has TRBV5-1 and TRBJ1-1; no clear D gene. Germline loops: CDR1 SGHRS, CDR2 YFSETQ. V was shortened by 5 bases and J by 7 bases, with 15 bases between the two germline ends. The CDR3 is made up of 13 amino acids. The CDR3 sequence is CASSVGNYNEAFF. The CDR3 DNA reads as TGCGCCAGCAGTGTGGGTAACTACAATGAAGCTTTCTTT. Full variable domain (remainder filled in from reference TRBV5-1 and TRBJ1-1): KAGVTQTPRYLIKTRGQQVTLSCSPISGHRSVSWYQQTPGQGLQFLFEYFSETQRNKGNFPGRFSGRQFSNSRSEMNVSTLELGDSALYLCASSVGNYNEAFFGQGTRLTVV.

The chain combines TRBV7-3 with TRBJ2-7; 9 nucleotides match TRBD1. After removal of 2 bases from V and 3 bases from J, the junction contained 5 bases not matched to a gene. CDR1 and CDR2 (germline): SGHTA, FQGTGA. The CDR3 covers 15 residues. This chain's CDR3 is CASSLYVGQGYEQYF. DNA for the CDR3: TGTGCCAGCAGCTTATACGTGGGACAGGGCTACGAGCAGTACTTC.

The gene calls are TRBV7-2 and TRBJ2-1, with TRBD2 matching 13 bases. V dropped 4 bases and J dropped 14; count of bases not matched to a gene: 5. CDR3 size: 13 residues. The germline gives CDR1 SGHTA, CDR2 FQGNSA. CDR3 sequence: CASSSMTSGRKFF. CDR3 in DNA: TGTGCCAGCAGCTCGATGACTAGCGGGAGGAAGTTCTTC. Full variable domain (remainder filled in from reference TRBV7-2 and TRBJ2-1): GAGVSQSPSNKVTEKGKDVELRCDPISGHTALYWYRQSLGQGLEFLIYFQGNSAPDKSGLPSDRFSAERTGGSVSTLTIQRTQQEDSAVYLCASSSMTSGRKFFGPGTRLTVL.

This chain links TRBV2 with TRBJ2-1, with 8 positions matching TRBD1. The CDR3 loop spans 12 amino acids. Germline V gene sequence: CDR1 SNHLY, CDR2 FYNNEI. V gave up 5 bases and J gave up 6 bases; unmatched junction bases: 0. CDR3 DNA: TGTGCCAGCAGTACAGGGGGCAATGAGCAGTTCTTC. It yields the protein CASSTGGNEQFF.

This chain links TRBV28 with TRBJ2-7; TRBD2 is a possible D gene (6 bases). The CDR3 contains 16 residues. V shed 6 bases and J shed 2 bases, with 20 bases lying between them. Germline V lookup: CDR1 MDHEN, CDR2 SYDVKM. CDR3 in amino acids: CASSPPTSRVTYEQYF. In nucleotides, the CDR3 is TGTGCCAGCAGCCCCCCTACTAGCAGGGTGACCTACGAGCAGTACTTC. Complete variable domain (other parts from reference TRBV28 and TRBJ2-7): DVKVTQSSRYLVKRTGEKVFLECVQDMDHENMFWYRQDPGLGLRLIYFSYDVKMKEKGDIPEGYSVSREKKERFSLILESASTNQTSMYLCASSPPTSRVTYEQYFGPGTRLTVT.

V and J are TRBV16 and TRBJ1-1; TRBD1 agrees at 8 bases. The V and J ends lost 3 bases and 5 bases, in that order; junction bases with no gene match: 8. CDR1 is KGHSY, CDR2 FQNENV, per germline. The CDR3 covers 15 residues. The CDR3 nucleotides read TGTGCCAGCAGCCATCGGACAGGGTGGAATACTGAAGCTTTCTTT. This codes for CASSHRTGWNTEAFF. Using reference TRBV16 and TRBJ1-1 for the parts outside the CDR3, the full variable domain is GEEVAQTPKHLVRGEGQKAKLYCAPIKGHSYVFWYQQVLKNEFKFLISFQNENVFDETGMPKERFSAKCLPNSPCSLEIQATKLEDSAVYFCASSHRTGWNTEAFFGQGTRLTVV.

The chain links TRBV9 to TRBJ2-1, with a tentative D call TRBD2 (6 bases). Germline CDR1 and CDR2: SGDLS and YYNGEE. The CDR3 runs 15 residues. With 0 bases removed from V and 4 bases from J, the gap between germline ends came to 11 bases. This chain's CDR3 is CASSVAEGRYNEQFF. DNA for the CDR3: TGTGCCAGCAGCGTAGCGGAGGGACGTTACAATGAGCAGTTCTTC. The full variable domain, completed using reference TRBV9 and TRBJ2-1, is DSGVTQTPKHLITATGQRVTLRCSPRSGDLSVYWYQQSLDQGLQFLIQYYNGEERAKGNILERFSAQQFPDLHSELNLSSLELGDSALYFCASSVAEGRYNEQFFGPGTRLTVL.

The J gene is TRBJ1-5, the V gene TRBV15; D gene uncertain. CDR3 size: 16 residues. Per the germline V gene, CDR1 is LNHNV and CDR2 is YYDKDF (reference sequence). Deletions cut 0 bases from V and 0 bases from J, with 9 bases between. The CDR3 region is CATSRDNSNSNQPQHF. As DNA, the CDR3 is TGTGCCACCAGCAGAGATAACAGCAATAGCAATCAGCCCCAGCATTTT.